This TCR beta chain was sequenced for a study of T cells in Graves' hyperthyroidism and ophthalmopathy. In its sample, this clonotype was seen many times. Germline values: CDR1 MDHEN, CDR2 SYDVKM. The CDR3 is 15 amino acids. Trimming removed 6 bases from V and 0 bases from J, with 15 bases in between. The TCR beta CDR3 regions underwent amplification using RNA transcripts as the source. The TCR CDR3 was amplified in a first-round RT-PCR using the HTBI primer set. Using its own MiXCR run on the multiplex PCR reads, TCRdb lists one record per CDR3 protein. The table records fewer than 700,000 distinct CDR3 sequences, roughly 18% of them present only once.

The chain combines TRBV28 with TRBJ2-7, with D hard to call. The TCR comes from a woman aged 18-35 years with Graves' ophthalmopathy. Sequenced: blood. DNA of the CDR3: TGTGCCAGCAGGACGGACGGTCGCAGCTCCTACGAGCAGTACTTC. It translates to CASRTDGRSSYEQYF.